Each of the 27 T cell receptor beta chains below was sequenced from the same sample in a study of T cell responses to AZD1222 COVID-19 vaccine. Sequencing used immunoSEQ multiplex PCR; TCRdb keeps in-frame clones, though not all of them. This sample has tens of thousands of clones, with over 85% found just once. Sequenced here: peripheral blood, sampled on day 0 of AZD1222 vaccination. Source of these receptors: an adult in good health.

The chain joins TRBV6-5 to TRBJ2-4, with TRBD1 identical over 9 bases. Per germline, CDR1 MNHEY and CDR2 SVGAGI. The V and J ends lost 2 bases and 7 bases, in that order; junction bases with no gene match: 3. This CDR3 is built from 14 residues. CDR3 in DNA: TGTGCCAGCAGTTACGACAGGGGGAGCAACATTCAGTACTTC. This translates into CASSYDRGSNIQYF.

This sequence joins TRBV6-4 and TRBJ2-7; TRBD2 matches 8 bases. Germline trimming cut 7 bases from V and 0 bases from J; bases unmatched to any gene: 11. Germline CDR1 and CDR2: MRHNA and SNTAGT. This CDR3 contains 16 residues. CDR3 residues: CASTHGGEDNSYEQYF. CDR3 in DNA: TGTGCCAGCACCCACGGGGGGGAGGACAACTCCTACGAGCAGTACTTC.

The V gene is TRBV7-3, the J gene TRBJ2-7, with a tentative D call TRBD1 (6 bases). The CDR3 is 14 residues long. V was shortened by 5 bases and J by 4 bases, with 15 bases between the two germline ends. CDR1 is SGHTA, CDR2 FQGTGA, per germline. The CDR3 here is CASSPDRWSYEQYF. CDR3 bases: TGTGCCAGCAGCCCAGACAGGTGGTCTTACGAGCAGTACTTC.

The chain carries TRBV14 and TRBJ1-3; no firm D call. This CDR3 is built from 15 residues. Germline-derived CDR1 and CDR2 are SGHDN and FVKESK. V was shortened by 0 bases and J by 4 bases, with 10 bases between the two germline ends. In DNA form, the CDR3 reads TGTGCCAGCAGCCAAGATACCCGCCTCGGAAACACCATATATTTT. Protein sequence: CASSQDTRLGNTIYF.

CDR3 sequence: CASSISATDTQYF. Here the CDR3 DNA reads TGCGCCAGCAGCATCAGCGCCACAGATACGCAGTATTTT. The chain couples TRBV5-1 to TRBJ2-3; D remains ambiguous. Trimming stripped 4 bases from V and 2 bases from J, with 8 bases between. This CDR3 region has 13 residues. Germline CDR1 SGHRS, CDR2 YFSETQ.

The chain combines TRBV21-1 with TRBJ2-7; the table assigns TRBD2, which was not confirmed against the DNA. TRBV21-1 has pseudogene status. This CDR3 contains 14 residues. CDR3 sequence: CASSNRGNRHEQYF. CDR3 DNA: TGTGCCAGCAGCAACCGGGGTAATCGCCACGAGCAGTACTTC.

This chain connects TRBV28 to TRBJ2-4; 7 bases line up with TRBD2. CDR3 length: 14 residues. With 3 bases clipped from V and 7 bases from J, the junction kept 6 bases outside the gene matches. CDR1 MDHEN and CDR2 SYDVKM come from the germline V gene. CDR3 sequence: CASSFHRLANIQYF. CDR3 in DNA: TGTGCCAGCAGTTTTCATCGACTAGCTAACATTCAGTACTTC.

The CDR3 bases are TGTGCCAGCTCACCACAGGAGGATCAGCCCCAGCATTTT. Its translation is CASSPQEDQPQHF. V is TRBV18 and J is TRBJ1-5; D uncertain. Trimming cost V 1 base and J 5 bases, with 6 bases left between them. The V gene's germline CDR1 is KGHSH and CDR2 LQKENI. The CDR3 spans 13 residues.

In DNA form, the CDR3 reads TGTGCCAGCTCACCTGGGAGAATTCAAGAGACCCAGTACTTC. Encoded protein: CASSPGRIQETQYF. The genes are TRBV18 and TRBJ2-5; D possibly corresponds to TRBD2 (5 bases). The ends were cut back, 3 bases at V and 2 bases at J, with 10 bases in the middle. The CDR3 covers 14 residues. Per the germline V gene, CDR1 is KGHSH and CDR2 is LQKENI.

This clone was counted a single time. This chain uses TRBV10-1 with TRBJ1-2, with D tentatively TRBD1 (5 bases). Germline V gene data show CDR1 as WNHNN and CDR2 as SYGVQD (reference sequence). V lost 5 bases to trimming and J lost 0 bases, with 7 bases between them. The CDR3 contains 13 residues. The CDR3 bases are TGCGCCAGCAGTTCGGGACCTAACTATGGCTACACCTTC. The encoded protein is CASSSGPNYGYTF.

J is TRBJ1-1 and V is TRBV28; 7 bases are a match to TRBD1. V gave up 3 bases and J gave up 9 bases; unmatched junction bases: 10. In germline, CDR1 is MDHEN, CDR2 SYDVKM. The CDR3 totals 14 residues. CDR3 sequence: CASSLEGGGRQAFF. The CDR3 DNA reads as TGTGCCAGCAGTTTGGAAGGAGGGGGCAGACAAGCTTTCTTT.

The V call is TRBV2, the J call TRBJ1-2, with 8 bases that match TRBD1. Germline V gene sequence: CDR1 SNHLY, CDR2 FYNNEI. The junction had 3 bases not matched to a gene; V was cut back by 5 bases and J by 1 base. This CDR3 has 14 amino acids. CDR3 in DNA: TGTGCCAGCAGTCAGACAGGGGTTAACTATGGCTACACCTTC. Its protein is CASSQTGVNYGYTF. Full variable domain (missing parts from reference TRBV2 and TRBJ1-2): EPEVTQTPSHQVTQMGQEVILRCVPISNHLYFYWYRQILGQKVEFLVSFYNNEISEKSEIFDDQFSVERPDGSNFTLKIRSTKLEDSAMYFCASSQTGVNYGYTFGSGTRLTVV.

CDR3 region: CASSRTGGNQPQHF. CDR3 sequence (DNA): TGTGCCAGCAGCCGTACAGGGGGCAATCAGCCCCAGCATTTT. The gene calls are TRBV5-5 and TRBJ1-5, with 7 bases fitting TRBD1. The trim removed 4 bases at V and 2 bases at J, leaving 3 bases unmatched. Germline V lookup: CDR1 SGHKS, CDR2 YYEKEE (reference sequence). This CDR3 has 14 amino acids.

This clone was seen once. The chain combines TRBV29-1 with TRBJ1-1; D remains ambiguous. The V gene lost 2 bases and the J gene lost 4 bases, with 8 bases spanning the gap. This CDR3 comprises 12 residues. Per the germline V gene, CDR1 is SQVTM and CDR2 is ANQGSEA. DNA for the CDR3: TGCAGCGTTGAACCATCTAGCACTGAAGCTTTCTTT. This gives the protein CSVEPSSTEAFF.

This sequence joins TRBV6-2 or TRBV6-3 and TRBJ1-3; D perhaps matches TRBD1 (6 bases). The CDR3 extends over 16 amino acids. Trimming stripped 0 bases from V and 0 bases from J, with 9 bases between. Germline V gene sequence: CDR1 MNHEY, CDR2 SVGEGT. CDR3 coding DNA: TGTGCCAGCAGTTACTCTCGGGGGGCCTCTGGAAACACCATATATTTT. It translates to CASSYSRGASGNTIYF.

The chain employs TRBV7-2 and TRBJ2-5, with D tentatively TRBD1 or TRBD2 (5 bases each). The V end lost 1 base, the J end lost 7 bases, and 13 bases lay between the germline ends. The CDR3 loop spans 14 amino acids. Germline V gives CDR1 SGHTA, CDR2 FQGNSA. CDR3 bases: TGTGCCAGCAGCTTAGATTCAGGGCGGGTGACCCAGTACTTC. Residues: CASSLDSGRVTQYF.

The chain recombines TRBV19 with TRBJ2-7; D may correspond to TRBD1 or TRBD2 (5 bases each). From germline, CDR1 is LNHDA and CDR2 SQIVND (reference sequence). V was cut by 6 bases and J by 4 bases, with 19 bases left in between. CDR3 size: 15 residues. For the CDR3, the DNA is TGTGCCAGTAGCACCGGACGGGGAAGGGGATACGAGCAGTACTTC. This sequence encodes CASSTGRGRGYEQYF.

J is TRBJ1-2 and V is TRBV5-8, with D maybe TRBD1 (6 bases). Looked up from germline, CDR1 is SGHTS and CDR2 is YDEGEE. Trimming stripped 0 bases from V and 0 bases from J, with 9 bases between. The CDR3 is made up of 15 amino acids. CDR3 bases: TGTGCCAGCAGCTTGGTACAGGGAGCTAACTATGGCTACACCTTC. It yields the protein CASSLVQGANYGYTF.

The chain links TRBV14 to TRBJ1-2; D might be TRBD1 (5 bases). The CDR3 runs 15 residues. V lost 4 bases, J lost 4 bases, and 16 bases lay in between. Germline values: CDR1 SGHDN, CDR2 FVKESK. In nucleotides, the CDR3 is TGTGCCAGCAGCCCCCGGGGGGTGCCCGTCTATGGCTACACCTTC. Protein: CASSPRGVPVYGYTF.

V usage is TRBV2 and J usage is TRBJ2-4, with 7 positions matching TRBD1. V lost 6 bases to trimming and J lost 16 bases; unmatched junction nucleotides: 9. The CDR3 is made up of 11 amino acids. Germline V CDR1 and CDR2: SNHLY, FYNNEI. CDR3 region: CASSRQGPLYF. The CDR3 coding sequence is TGTGCCAGCAGCCGACAGGGCCCCCTATACTTC.

The chain joins TRBV9 to TRBJ2-1, with TRBD2 identical over 11 bases. Unmatched junction bases numbered 11, after V lost 4 bases and J lost 2 bases. Germline assignment: CDR1 SGDLS and CDR2 YYNGEE. CDR3 length: 18 amino acids. The CDR3 loop is CASSHLSSSGGTYNEQFF. The CDR3 nucleotides are TGTGCCAGCAGCCACCTCAGCTCTAGCGGGGGGACCTACAATGAGCAGTTCTTC.

The chain is built from TRBV7-9 and TRBJ2-7; no definite D call. From germline, CDR1 is SEHNR and CDR2 FQNEAQ (reference sequence). The CDR3 runs 12 residues. V was pared by 5 bases and J by 3 bases, with 8 bases between. The CDR3: CASSTILYEQYF. DNA for the CDR3: TGTGCCAGCAGCACTATTCTCTACGAGCAGTACTTC.

The V call is TRBV27, the J call TRBJ2-7, with TRBD2 matching 8 bases. In germline, CDR1 is MNHEY, CDR2 SMNVEV (reference sequence). CDR3 length: 14 residues. J gave up 4 bases and V 4 bases, and 6 bases lay outside the gene matches. This CDR3 is CASSSPGLGYEQYF. DNA of the CDR3: TGTGCCAGCAGTTCACCGGGACTAGGGTACGAGCAGTACTTC.

The V gene is TRBV28, the J gene TRBJ1-5, with D uncertain. Trimming cost V 1 base and J 4 bases, with 20 bases left between them. CDR1 is MDHEN and CDR2 is SYDVKM in the germline V gene. This CDR3 contains 18 residues. Written as DNA, the CDR3 is TGTGCCAGCAGTTTATACCCCCCCCAGCTTACGGCGAATCAGCCCCAGCATTTT. Amino acids: CASSLYPPQLTANQPQHF.

The CDR3 DNA is TGTGCCAGCAGTCTGGGACAGGGGGCCTATAATTCACCCCTCCACTTT. Its translation is CASSLGQGAYNSPLHF. V gene TRBV28 combines with J gene TRBJ1-6; 11 bases agree with TRBD1. This CDR3 region has 16 residues. Germline V gives CDR1 MDHEN, CDR2 SYDVKM. The trim removed 5 bases at V and 2 bases at J, leaving 2 bases unmatched.

This chain links TRBV3-1 (or the pseudogene TRBV3-2) with TRBJ1-2, with TRBD1 identical over 8 bases. The germline gives CDR1 LGHDT, CDR2 YNNKEL (reference sequence). The CDR3 has 13 amino acids. J was trimmed by 8 bases and V by 2 bases; bases with no gene match: 4. The chain's CDR3 is CASSQRQGRGYTF. CDR3 nucleotide sequence: TGTGCCAGCAGCCAACGACAGGGGCGAGGCTACACCTTC.

V gene TRBV2 combines with J gene TRBJ2-2; D is ambiguous. Trimming took 4 bases from V and 0 from J, leaving 15 bases between them. Germline CDR1 SNHLY, CDR2 FYNNEI. This CDR3 spans 17 amino acids. This chain's CDR3 is CASSVPRGSANTGELFF. The CDR3 DNA reads TGTGCCAGCAGTGTCCCCCGCGGCAGCGCGAACACCGGGGAGCTGTTTTTT.